These 15 T cell receptor beta chains share one sample of origin, sequenced in a study of control samples from healthy donors and cancer patients. This table comes from immunoSEQ multiplex PCR, and its TCRdb copy is limited to in-frame clones, with some not included. The sample yields tens of thousands of clones, nearly 90% seen once. Sequenced sample: PBMCs. The source of these receptors is a man in his sixties with colorectal cancer.

The chain carries TRBV7-9 and TRBJ2-7; D is unresolved. CDR1 is SEHNR, CDR2 FQNEAQ, per germline (reference sequence). The length of the CDR3 is 11 residues. Between the trimmed V and J ends, which lost 5 bases and 0 bases, there was a span of 2 bases. In DNA, the CDR3 is TGTGCCAGCAGCACCTCCTACGAGCAGTACTTC. It yields the protein CASSTSYEQYF. The full variable domain, completed using reference TRBV7-9 and TRBJ2-7, is DTGVSQNPRHKITKRGQNVTFRCDPISEHNRLYWYRQTLGQGPEFLTYFQNEAQLEKSRLLSDRFSAERPKGSFSTLEIQRTEQGDSAMYLCASSTSYEQYFGPGTRLTVT.

Notes on this clone: This sample includes further DNA sequences coding for the same CDR3. The genes are TRBV27 and TRBJ1-2; D is unclear. The V gene lost 6 bases and the J gene lost 7 bases, with 15 bases spanning the gap. The CDR3 spans 13 residues. Germline CDR1 reads MNHEY; CDR2 reads SMNVEV (reference sequence). This CDR3 is CASRGNRVGGYTF. DNA for the CDR3: TGTGCCAGCAGGGGTAATAGGGTGGGTGGCTACACCTTC.

The chain combines TRBV9 with TRBJ2-1, with 7 bases aligning to TRBD1. The V gene's germline CDR1 is SGDLS and CDR2 YYNGEE. The CDR3 is 15 residues long. Trimming at V came to 3 bases and at J to 2 bases, leaving 5 bases not matched to a gene. DNA for the CDR3: TGTGCCAGCAGCGAACTGACAGGGCCCTACAATGAGCAGTTCTTC. Encoded protein: CASSELTGPYNEQFF.

This clone was observed once. J is TRBJ2-2 and V is TRBV2; D is possibly TRBD2 (6 bases). This CDR3 comprises 15 residues. CDR1 is SNHLY and CDR2 is FYNNEI in the germline V gene. V lost 1 base to trimming and J lost 7 bases, with 13 bases between them. In DNA form, the CDR3 reads TGTGCCAGCAGTGAAGTCAGGGAGGCTGTCGGGGAGCTGTTTTTT. This gives the protein CASSEVREAVGELFF. The full variable domain, with the rest looked up from reference TRBV2 and TRBJ2-2, is EPEVTQTPSHQVTQMGQEVILRCVPISNHLYFYWYRQILGQKVEFLVSFYNNEISEKSEIFDDQFSVERPDGSNFTLKIRSTKLEDSAMYFCASSEVREAVGELFFGEGSRLTVL.

The chain recombines TRBV4-3 with TRBJ2-7, with a weak D call TRBD2 (6 bases). V was cut by 4 bases and J by 0 bases, with 13 bases left in between. This CDR3 region has 15 residues. CDR1 and CDR2 (germline): LGHNA, YSLEER. The CDR3 DNA is TGCGCCAGCAGCCCTGTGGAGGGAAGCTCCTACGAGCAGTACTTC. Its translation is CASSPVEGSSYEQYF.

The gene calls are TRBV28 and TRBJ1-6, with 11 bases matching TRBD1. Germline V gene sequence: CDR1 MDHEN, CDR2 SYDVKM. The CDR3 is 16 amino acids. V dropped 5 bases and J dropped 9; count of bases not matched to a gene: 9. The CDR3 sequence is CASSPPDRGLGSPLHF. CDR3 nucleotide sequence: TGTGCCAGCAGTCCCCCGGACAGGGGGCTAGGTTCACCCCTCCACTTT.

The table lists this clone with a count of one. The chain uses TRBV10-3 and TRBJ2-1, with D possibly being TRBD1 (5 bases). Germline CDR1 ENHRY, CDR2 SYGVKD. The CDR3 sequence is 13 residues long. Trimming took off 8 bases at V and 4 bases at J, with 12 bases between the two ends. In DNA form, the CDR3 reads TGTGCCATCGGGGCAGACGTTTACAATGAGCAGTTCTTC. Translated: CAIGADVYNEQFF.

The V and J genes are TRBV7-8 and TRBJ2-7; perhaps D is TRBD1 or TRBD2 (6 bases each). Trimming pared 0 bases from V and 4 bases from J, leaving 13 bases between. The CDR3 spans 15 residues. CDR1 and CDR2 from the germline V gene are SGHVS and FQNEAQ. Written as DNA, the CDR3 is TGTGCCAGCAGCTTAGCTGGGGGGCAGGGTTACGAGCAGTACTTC. Amino acids: CASSLAGGQGYEQYF.

This clone has more than one count but fewer than ten. The rearrangement links TRBV5-1 to TRBJ2-1; TRBD2 matches at 8 bases. Per germline, CDR1 SGHRS and CDR2 YFSETQ. The CDR3 has 15 residues. V lost 4 bases, J lost 4 bases, and 7 bases stayed unmatched. The CDR3 protein is CASSLSGTRYNEQFF. In DNA, the CDR3 is TGCGCCAGCAGCCTGTCCGGGACTAGGTACAATGAGCAGTTCTTC. Full variable domain (rest looked up from reference TRBV5-1 and TRBJ2-1): KAGVTQTPRYLIKTRGQQVTLSCSPISGHRSVSWYQQTPGQGLQFLFEYFSETQRNKGNFPGRFSGRQFSNSRSEMNVSTLELGDSALYLCASSLSGTRYNEQFFGPGTRLTVL.

J is TRBJ2-2 and V is TRBV7-9, with 9 bases lining up with TRBD1. The germline gives CDR1 SEHNR, CDR2 FQNEAQ (reference sequence). The CDR3 length is 16 residues. The ends lost 1 base at V and 5 bases at J; junction bases unmatched: 5. The CDR3 region is CASSLGGQGATGELFF. As DNA, the CDR3 is TGTGCCAGCAGCTTAGGGGGACAGGGTGCGACCGGGGAGCTGTTTTTT.

The genes are TRBV3-1 (or the pseudogene TRBV3-2) and TRBJ2-1, with TRBD1 matching over 7 bases. Trimming at V came to 2 bases and at J to 14 bases, leaving 24 bases not matched to a gene. There are 18 residues in the CDR3. The germline gives CDR1 LGHDT, CDR2 YNNKEL (reference sequence). CDR3 DNA: TGTGCCAGCAGCCAATCGATCTCTATCGTCTACTCCGGGACAGTTAAGTTCTTC. Translating it yields CASSQSISIVYSGTVKFF.

The chain links TRBV5-1 to TRBJ1-2; unclear D gene. The V end lost 0 bases, the J end lost 3 bases, and 3 bases lay between the germline ends. The CDR3 loop spans 12 amino acids. Germline CDR1 reads SGHRS; CDR2 reads YFSETQ. The CDR3 DNA sequence: TGCGCCAGCAGCTTGGATCACTATGGCTACACCTTC. Protein sequence: CASSLDHYGYTF.

The J gene is TRBJ1-1, the V gene TRBV12-5, with a possible D match to TRBD1 (6 bases). With 7 bases removed from V and 4 bases from J, the gap between germline ends came to 25 bases. Per the germline V gene, CDR1 is LGHNT and CDR2 is FRNRAP. CDR3 size: 17 residues. The CDR3 nucleotides read TGTGCTAGTGCCCCCCGGGGTGCGGGGGCCCCGGGCACTGAAGCTTTCTTT. It specifies CASAPRGAGAPGTEAFF.

The chain joins TRBV19 to TRBJ2-5; TRBD1 matches at 7 bases. The junction had 8 bases not matched to a gene; V was cut back by 3 bases and J by 7 bases. CDR3 length equals 14 residues. Germline CDR1 reads LNHDA; CDR2 reads SQIVND (reference sequence). The CDR3 coding sequence is TGTGCCAGTAGTATTTCGACAGGGAGCGGGACCCAGTACTTC. Amino acids: CASSISTGSGTQYF.

This clone was recorded once. This chain connects TRBV7-8 to TRBJ2-3; D assignment may be TRBD1 or TRBD2 (7 bases each). Germline V lookup: CDR1 SGHVS, CDR2 FQNEAQ. The CDR3 contains 16 residues. The V and J ends lost 6 bases and 6 bases respectively, with 22 bases between them. CDR3 in amino acids: CASSFPQGVGGDTQYF. The CDR3 DNA reads as TGTGCCAGCAGTTTCCCTCAGGGGGTCGGGGGGGATACGCAGTATTTT. Variable domain in full (rest from reference TRBV7-8 and TRBJ2-3): GAGVSQSPRYKVAKRGQDVALRCDPISGHVSLFWYQQALGQGPEFLTYFQNEAQLDKSGLPSDRFFAERPEGSVSTLKIQRTQQEDSAVYLCASSFPQGVGGDTQYFGPGTRLTVL.